Listed below are T cell receptor beta chains from one sample, sequenced in a study of control samples from healthy donors and cancer patients. Assay: immunoSEQ multiplex PCR; the TCRdb copy retains only in-frame clones and omits some. The sample contains approximately 100,000 clones, roughly 89% of which appear only once. The sequenced material came from blood. The receptors derive from a man aged 25 to 40 in good health. The CDR3 runs from the conserved cysteine through the conserved F or W. A D gene is named only where the DNA matches it firmly. Clone size is given for some rows only: seen once, a few or many times, or a class if the clone is expanded.

d_call,j_call,v_call,clone_size,cdr3_nt,cdr3_aa
TRBD1,TRBJ1-6,TRBV6-5,.,TGTGCCAGCAGCCTCGGGACAGGGGAGTCTTCACCCCTCCACTTT,CASSLGTGESSPLHF
.,TRBJ1-4,TRBV30,.,TGTGCCTGGAGTGGGGAGGGAGAAAAACTGTTTTTT,CAWSGEGEKLFF
.,TRBJ2-3,TRBV5-6,once,TGTGCCAGCAGCTTGCCCGTCGGCAGGGAAAGCTTTAGCACAGATACGCAGTATTTT,CASSLPVGRESFSTDTQYF
.,TRBJ2-1,TRBV3-1/TRBV3-2,.,TGTGCCAGTCCAGACCCCGACAATGAGCAGTTCTTC,CASPDPDNEQFF
.,TRBJ1-6,TRBV6-5,.,TGTGCCAGCAGGGCCATTGGACAGAGAAATTCACCCCTCCACTTT,CASRAIGQRNSPLHF
.,TRBJ1-5,TRBV28,.,TGTGCCAGCAGTTTATTCCGTAGTCAGCCCCAGCATTTT,CASSLFRSQPQHF
.,TRBJ1-5,TRBV6-5,.,TGTGCCAGCAGAAGAGGGGCAGTGGGCAATCAGCCCCAGCATTTT,CASRRGAVGNQPQHF
.,TRBJ2-2,TRBV28,.,TGTGCCAGCAGTTCGGCCGTGGGAGGCGAGCTGTTTTTT,CASSSAVGGELFF
.,TRBJ1-6,TRBV12-3/TRBV12-4,.,TGTGCCAGCAGAATAGGGGGGAATTCACCCCTCCACTTT,CASRIGGNSPLHF
.,TRBJ2-7,TRBV19,.,TGTGCCAGTAGTATTTCGTCTTTCTACGAGCAGTACTTC,CASSISSFYEQYF
TRBD2,TRBJ2-1,TRBV28,.,TGTGCCGCCGATCGGGAGGACCACAATGAGCAGTTCTTC,CAADREDHNEQFF
.,TRBJ2-7,TRBV7-2,.,TGTGCCAGCAGCTTACAAGACCCGGGACCGCAGTACTTC,CASSLQDPGPQYF
.,TRBJ1-6,TRBV5-1,.,TGCGCCAGCAGCTTGCGGGAAAATAATTCACCCCTCCACTTT,CASSLRENNSPLHF
.,TRBJ1-2,TRBV28,few,TGTGCCAGCAGTTTTGTAGGGTATGGCTACACCTTC,CASSFVGYGYTF
TRBD1,TRBJ2-6,TRBV6-4,medium-sized,TGTGCCAGCAGTGGGACAGGGGGCAGCTCTGGGGCCAACGTCCTGACTTTC,CASSGTGGSSGANVLTF
TRBD1,TRBJ1-4,TRBV4-3,.,TGCGCCAGCAGCAGTCGACAGGGGGCGCCGAGAGAAAAACTGTTTTTT,CASSSRQGAPREKLFF
TRBD1,TRBJ1-2,TRBV6-2/TRBV6-3,.,TGTGCCAGCAGTTCCCTCGGACAGGATGGCTATGGCTACACCTTC,CASSSLGQDGYGYTF
.,TRBJ2-7,TRBV27,.,TGTGCCAGCAGTTCCCGACTCACTGGGCAGTACTTC,CASSSRLTGQYF
.,TRBJ2-7,TRBV21-1,.,TGTGCCGGTTGTACTAGTAGCGCCTACGAGCAGTACTTC,CAGCTSSAYEQYF
TRBD1,TRBJ1-5,TRBV10-3,.,TGTGCCATCAGTGAGGGAGGGACAGGGGTTCAGCCCCAGCATTTT,CAISEGGTGVQPQHF
.,TRBJ1-6,TRBV6-5,.,TGTGCCAGCAGTTACGGGAGGGGGGGGAATTCACCCCTCCACTTT,CASSYGRGGNSPLHF
TRBD1,TRBJ1-3,TRBV9,few,TGTGCCAGCAGCGTAGCTGGGACAGCCTCTGGAAACACCATATATTTT,CASSVAGTASGNTIYF
TRBD2,TRBJ2-1,TRBV30,.,TGTGCCTGGGGTAGCGGGGGGGCGTCAAGTGAGCAGTTCTTC,CAWGSGGASSEQFF